This section outlines one T cell receptor (beta chain) sequence together with its context. CDR1 is MNHNY and CDR2 is SVGAGI in the germline V gene (reference sequence). The CDR3 has 16 residues. Between the trimmed V and J ends, which lost 4 bases and 4 bases, there was a span of 19 bases. The data were obtained in a study of OX40 agonist ivuxolimab in advanced cancers. Sequencing was performed with immunoSEQ multiplex PCR; in TCRdb, only in-frame clones are kept and a portion is missing. The profile shows about 50,000 clones, around 90% of them singletons. The sequenced sample was CD4+ or CD8+ T cells sorted from blood, obtained in a trial of the OX40 agonist ivuxolimab. The rearrangement links TRBV6-6 to TRBJ1-2; maybe TRBD1 (5 bases). The clonotype originates from an adult with an advanced solid tumor such as melanoma, head and neck, liver or kidney cancer. The CDR3 here is CASSSLLGEGTYGYTF. The CDR3 region has the DNA TGTGCCAGCAGTTCCCTCCTAGGGGAGGGGACCTATGGCTACACCTTC.